The source of this T cell receptor beta chain is a study of blood T cell repertoires in COVID-19. CDR1 LGHNA and CDR2 YSLEER come from the germline V gene. Trimming cost V 1 base and J 4 bases; bases outside gene matches: 0. The CDR3 length is 13 residues. In the original workflow: Nucleated cell counts were estimated from reference gene primer amplification. Profiling relied on immunoSEQ multiplex PCR, and the TCRdb table lists in-frame clones only, not all of them. V, J and clone size are taken as reported in that table, and D and trimming were inferred from the DNA itself. The repertoire has hundreds of thousands of clones, roughly 82% of them found once; the top ten carry around 4.7%. This clone appeared once. Additional DNA sequences in this sample encode the identical CDR3.

The sequence derives from a woman in her 70s with acute or convalescent COVID-19. Material for sequencing was peripheral blood. The chain uses TRBV4-3 and TRBJ1-2, with 7 bases fitting TRBD1. The CDR3 region is CASSQAGGYGYTF. CDR3 bases: TGCGCCAGCAGCCAAGCAGGGGGCTATGGCTACACCTTC.